This TCR beta chain was found in a study of blood T cells in healthy people across ages. Study results and caveats: Unsorted PBMCs blocked a conclusive comparison of naive and antigen-experienced cells.

A J-beta primer mix and a sample-barcoded 5' primer were used in a second PCR of about 7 to 12 cycles. TCRdb re-analysed the 5' RACE reads in MiXCR, keeping a single row per CDR3 protein. The sample carries around 800,000 distinct CDR3 sequences, about 26% recorded once. The amount of total RNA extracted per sample was at least 6 micrograms. J was trimmed by 2 bases and V by 5 bases; bases with no gene match: 2. The CDR3 runs 14 residues. This clonotype was found many times. The antigen is undetermined. Another study also made use of these data, one on T cells of mothers and their children. Per that paper: Healthy Caucasian mothers, a few in number, and their six children were the donors.

Material for sequencing was blood. The sequence derives from a boy aged 5-17 years in good health. V gene TRBV12-3 or TRBV12-4 combines with J gene TRBJ1-3, with 8 bases lining up with TRBD1. The CDR3 DNA follows: TGTGCCAGCAGTGTGGACAGGGCTGGAAACACCATATATTTT. Protein product: CASSVDRAGNTIYF.